A selection of T cell receptor beta chains follows, all from one sample in a study of shared T cell receptors in the human thymus. The table came from immunoSEQ multiplex PCR; TCRdb's copy has only in-frame clones and leaves some out. Of about 660,000 clones in the sample, over 75% were seen once. These records were also assigned to another study, of human thymus T cells.

The material sequenced was thymocytes. These receptor sequences come from a boy younger than two with a congenital heart defect. The CDR3 runs from the conserved cysteine through the conserved F or W. D genes are given only for firm matches. Size is omitted from some rows. Given values are once, few, many or a class for expanded clones.

cdr3_aa cdr3_nt j_call d_call clone_size cdr3_length v_call
CATLKGPAGFGYTF TGTGCCACTTTAAAGGGGCCAGCGGGGTTTGGCTACACCTTC TRBJ1-2 NA NA 14 TRBV19
CASSLVPAQGALAGVLNEQYF TGCGCCAGCAGCTTGGTGCCGGCGCAGGGGGCTCTAGCGGGAGTTCTGAACGAGCAGTACTTC TRBJ2-7 TRBD2 once 21 TRBV5-1
CASSGLAGAETQYF TGTGCCTCCAGCGGCCTAGCGGGAGCAGAGACCCAGTACTTC TRBJ2-5 TRBD2 NA 14 TRBV2
CASNIETRTDTQYF TGTGCCAGCAACATCGAGACTAGGACAGATACGCAGTATTTT TRBJ2-3 NA NA 14 TRBV2
CAIEPGDTDTQYF TGTGCCATAGAACCGGGAGACACAGATACGCAGTATTTT TRBJ2-3 NA few 13 TRBV10-3
CASSPRQGRGTEAFF TGTGCCAGCAGCCCACGACAGGGGAGGGGCACTGAAGCTTTCTTT TRBJ1-1 TRBD1 NA 15 TRBV6-6
CASSVGSLAATYNEQFF TGTGCCAGCAGCGTAGGTTCCCTAGCGGCAACCTACAATGAGCAGTTCTTC TRBJ2-1 TRBD2 NA 17 TRBV9
CASSQDREGQETQYF TGTGCCAGCAGCCAAGATCGGGAGGGGCAAGAGACCCAGTACTTC TRBJ2-5 TRBD2 NA 15 TRBV14
CASSFSGTSGHEQYF TGTGCCAGCAGCTTTTCCGGGACTAGCGGCCACGAGCAGTACTTC TRBJ2-7 TRBD2 few 15 TRBV11-2
CASSCTWRDQPQHF TGTGCCAGCAGTTGTACGTGGAGGGATCAGCCCCAGCATTTT TRBJ1-5 NA NA 14 TRBV6-1
CASSLSGTGDYEQYF TGCGCCAGCAGCTTGAGCGGGACAGGGGACTACGAGCAGTACTTC TRBJ2-7 TRBD1 NA 15 TRBV5-1
CASSAPGTRVAETQYF TGTGCCAGTAGTGCCCCCGGGACTAGGGTCGCAGAGACCCAGTACTTC TRBJ2-5 TRBD2 NA 16 TRBV19
CASSEQGTPYGYTF TGTGCCAGCAGTGAACAGGGGACCCCCTATGGCTACACCTTC TRBJ1-2 NA NA 14 TRBV25-1
CATRLTGQGADEQFF TGTGCCACCAGACTGACGGGACAGGGGGCCGATGAGCAGTTCTTC TRBJ2-1 TRBD1 NA 15 TRBV15
CASRFGGNEAFF TGTGCCAGTAGGTTCGGGGGGAATGAAGCTTTCTTT TRBJ1-1 NA few 12 TRBV19
CASSQAPKYGYTF TGCGCCAGCAGCCAAGCCCCAAAATATGGCTACACCTTC TRBJ1-2 NA NA 13 TRBV4-3
CAQNTPGQVTDTQYF TGTGCCCAGAATACCCCGGGACAAGTCACAGATACGCAGTATTTT TRBJ2-3 NA NA 15 TRBV30
CASSLSGRPRVNTEAFF TGCGCCAGCAGCTTATCGGGGAGGCCCCGCGTGAACACTGAAGCTTTCTTT TRBJ1-1 NA NA 17 TRBV5-1
CASSQDSWDRGIGGNQPQHF TGCGCCAGCAGCCAAGACTCTTGGGACAGGGGAATCGGGGGCAATCAGCCCCAGCATTTT TRBJ1-5 TRBD1 once 20 TRBV4-3
CASSLGRRTGNEKLFF TGTGCCAGCAGCCTGGGTAGGAGGACGGGGAATGAAAAACTGTTTTTT TRBJ1-4 NA few 16 TRBV5-6
CASNGDTEQFF TGTGCCAGCAATGGGGACACCGAGCAGTTCTTC TRBJ2-1 NA NA 11 TRBV28
CASSQGTGALGTQYF TGCGCCAGCAGCCAAGGGACAGGGGCCTTGGGGACCCAGTACTTC TRBJ2-5 TRBD1 NA 15 TRBV4-3
CASSLAPYEQYF TGTGCCAGCAGCTTAGCTCCTTACGAGCAGTACTTC TRBJ2-7 NA NA 12 TRBV11-2
CASSLGGRGGNTIYF TGTGCCAGCAGCTTGGGCGGACGGGGAGGAAACACCATATATTTT TRBJ1-3 NA few 15 TRBV5-6
CSVEPRDFMNTEAFF TGCAGCGTTGAGCCTCGGGATTTCATGAACACTGAAGCTTTCTTT TRBJ1-1 NA NA 15 TRBV29-1
CASSDGLYGYTF TGTGCCAGCAGTGACGGCCTGTATGGCTACACCTTC TRBJ1-2 NA NA 12 TRBV6-4
CASSQGRFYEQYF TGTGCCAGCAGCCAAGGCAGGTTCTACGAGCAGTACTTC TRBJ2-7 NA NA 13 TRBV14
CASSQELAGAEDTQYF TGCGCCAGCAGCCAAGAACTAGCGGGAGCGGAAGATACGCAGTATTTT TRBJ2-3 TRBD2 NA 16 TRBV4-1
CATSAELQGAASYEQYF TGTGCCACCAGCGCCGAACTCCAGGGGGCCGCATCCTACGAGCAGTACTTC TRBJ2-7 TRBD1 NA 17 TRBV15
CASSPRTDYGYTF TGTGCCAGTAGTCCCCGGACAGACTATGGCTACACCTTC TRBJ1-2 NA few 13 TRBV19
CASSLARGGSYEQYF TGTGCCAGCAGCCTAGCTCGAGGGGGTTCCTACGAGCAGTACTTC TRBJ2-7 NA NA 15 TRBV13
CASSPPPGQGKETQYF TGTGCCAGCAGCCCCCCCCCGGGACAGGGTAAGGAGACCCAGTACTTC TRBJ2-5 TRBD1 NA 16 TRBV9
CASSPRGGVQPQHF TGCGCCAGCAGCCCTCGGGGAGGGGTTCAGCCCCAGCATTTT TRBJ1-5 NA once 14 TRBV5-1